These T cell receptor beta chains were read from a single sample in a study of tumor-infiltrating lymphocytes in glioblastoma multiforme. TCRdb analysed the multiplex PCR reads with MiXCR anew, one entry per CDR3 protein. The table shows roughly 13,000 distinct CDR3 sequences, with around three fifths occurring only once. Sequenced sample: brain tumor tissue. The receptors were sampled from a male donor with glioblastoma. The CDR3 runs from the conserved cysteine through the conserved F or W. A D gene is named only where the DNA matches it firmly. Where a row states a size, it is once, few, many or the class of an expanded clone; other rows omit it.

>.|TRBJ2-1|TRBV20-1|few
CSARSRVSNEQFF
TGCAGTGCCAGAAGTAGGGTTTCAAATGAGCAGTTCTTC
>TRBD1|TRBJ1-2|TRBV4-1|.
CASSQGQGAGGNYGYTF
TGCGCCAGCAGCCAAGGACAGGGGGCAGGGGGTAACTATGGCTACACCTTC
>.|TRBJ2-2|TRBV11-2|.
CVSIPSFGQGLAVNTGELFF
TGTGTCAGCATCCCCTCATTCGGCCAAGGGCTGGCGGTAAACACCGGGGAGCTGTTTTTT
>.|TRBJ2-5|TRBV10-3|.
CAIKIDGQETQYF
TGTGCTATCAAAATAGACGGTCAAGAGACCCAGTACTTC
>.|TRBJ1-5|TRBV11-2|.
CASSMGGGTQPHHF
TGTGCCAGCAGTATGGGGGGAGGGACCCAGCCCCACCATTTT
>.|TRBJ2-7|TRBV11-1|.
CASSVRAREQYF
TGTGCCAGCAGCGTACGGGCGCGCGAGCAGTACTTC
>.|TRBJ2-3|TRBV30|.
CAWSVQRQDTQYF
TGTGCCTGGAGTGTACAGAGACAAGATACGCAGTATTTT
>.|TRBJ2-3|TRBV12-3/TRBV12-4|medium-sized
CASLFEGRDTQYF
TGTGCCAGCTTATTCGAGGGCCGGGACACGCAGTATTTT
>TRBD2|TRBJ2-1|TRBV10-3|.
CASSPLAGGQDYERFF
TGTGCCAGCAGTCCACTAGCGGGAGGGCAAGACTATGAGCGGTTCTTC
>TRBD1|TRBJ1-6|TRBV7-8|.
CASRSGTAVNSPLHF
TGTGCCAGCAGATCAGGGACAGCAGTAAATTCACCCCTCCACTTC
>.|TRBJ2-3|TRBV5-5|.
CARSLEPGLTDAQYF
TGTGCCAGGAGCTTGGAACCAGGGCTCACAGATGCGCAGTATTTT
>.|TRBJ2-2|TRBV10-1|.
CSGSENRGGIDTGELFF
TGCTCCGGCAGTGAAAACAGGGGAGGGATAGACACCGGGGAGCTGTTTTTT
>.|TRBJ1-3|TRBV20-1|.
CSARDLRYSGNTIYF
TGCAGTGCTAGAGATCTAAGGTATAGTGGAAACACCATATATTTT
>.|TRBJ2-7|TRBV4-1|many
CASSQVTSKVGYEQYF
TGCGCCAGCAGCCAAGTCACCTCTAAGGTGGGCTACGAGCAGTACTTC
>TRBD2|TRBJ2-1|TRBV29-1|few
CSVEDPQREGYNEQFF
TGCAGCGTTGAAGATCCCCAGCGGGAAGGCTACAATGAGCAGTTCTTC
>.|TRBJ1-6|TRBV6-1|.
CASSESTGFNSPIHF
TGTGCCAGCAGTGAGTCAACAGGGTTCAATTCACCCATCCACTTT
>.|TRBJ2-7|TRBV5-6|.
CASCWAPFNELYF
TGTGCCAGCTGCTGGGCCCCGTTTAACGAGCTGTACTTC
>.|TRBJ2-1|TRBV10-3|.
CAISDGNERFF
TGTGCCATCAGTGATGGCAATGAGCGATTCTTC
>.|TRBJ2-7|TRBV5-4|.
CASSFLGHDLSYEQYF
TGTGCCAGCAGCTTCCTGGGACACGACCTCTCCTACGAGCAGTACTTC
>.|TRBJ1-2|TRBV28|many
CAIHAGRGGGGYTF
TGTGCCATCCACGCGGGACGCGGAGGCGGTGGCTACACCTTC
>.|TRBJ1-5|TRBV18|.
CASSPVERDSQHF
TGTGCCAGCTCACCTGTCGAACGGGACTCCCAGCATTTT
>TRBD2|TRBJ2-1|TRBV6-1|.
CASSEPLAGGPWSYNEQFF
TGCGCCAGCAGTGAACCTCTAGCGGGGGGGCCGTGGTCCTACAATGAGCAGTTCTTC
>.|TRBJ2-1|TRBV11-1|.
CASSYYGTNNEQFF
TGTGCCAGCAGCTATTACGGGACGAACAATGAGCAGTTCTTC
>TRBD1|TRBJ2-1|TRBV7-9|many
CASSFGTGTGEQFF
TGTGCCAGCAGCTTTGGGACAGGAACGGGTGAGCAGTTCTTC
>TRBD2|TRBJ2-3|TRBV20-1|.
CSARDFGGDTDTQYF
TGCAGTGCTAGAGATTTCGGGGGGGACACAGATACGCAGTATTTT
>TRBD2|TRBJ2-2|TRBV20-1|many
CSPLLLAENTGELFF
TGCAGTCCCCTTCTGCTAGCGGAGAACACCGGGGAGCTATTTTTT
>TRBD1|TRBJ1-1|TRBV7-3|many
CASSLGTGGDEAFF
TGTGCCAGCAGCTTAGGGACAGGGGGCGATGAGGCTTTCTTT
>.|TRBJ1-2|TRBV6-2/TRBV6-3|once
CASGEPDGRMNRGYTF
TGTGCCAGCGGGGAGCCGGACGGTCGGATGAACCGTGGCTACACCTTC
>.|TRBJ2-7|TRBV12-5|.
CASAPRGDPYYEQYF
TGTGCTAGTGCCCCCCGCGGGGACCCGTATTACGAGCAGTACTTC
>TRBD1|TRBJ2-1|TRBV7-2|.
CASSSGQGGFNEQFF
TGTGCCAGCAGCTCGGGACAGGGCGGGTTTAATGAGCAGTTCTTC
>.|TRBJ1-2|TRBV29-1|.
CIVWQQRAGYTF
TGCATCGTTTGGCAGCAGAGGGCAGGCTACACCTTC
>TRBD2|TRBJ2-7|TRBV6-2/TRBV6-3|.
CATFTPIREGRIPYEQYF
TGTGCCACCTTTACCCCTATACGGGAGGGCCGAATCCCCTACGAGCAGTACTTC
>.|TRBJ1-1|TRBV5-1|few
CASSLGAHSGGNTEAFF
TGCGCCAGCAGCTTGGGGGCACATTCGGGAGGAAACACTGAAGCTTTCTTT
>.|TRBJ2-3|TRBV28|many
CASDDSSDTQYF
TGTGCCAGCGACGACTCCTCAGATACGCAGTATTTT
>.|TRBJ2-5|TRBV12-3/TRBV12-4|.
CANSNGGQESQYF
TGTGCCAACAGTAATGGGGGACAAGAGTCCCAGTACTTC
>TRBD2|TRBJ2-4|TRBV30|.
CAWDREGNIQYF
TGTGCCTGGGACCGGGAGGGAAACATTCAATACTTC
>.|TRBJ2-7|TRBV27|few
CASSRKQGYEQYF
TGTGCCAGTAGTCGGAAGCAGGGCTACGAGCAGTACTTC
>TRBD2|TRBJ2-1|TRBV6-1|.
CAGSVSQLAGAYEQFF
TGTGCCGGCAGTGTATCCCAACTAGCGGGGGCTTATGAGCAGTTCTTC
>.|TRBJ1-2|TRBV12-3/TRBV12-4|.
CASREDGASYTF
TGTGCCAGCAGGGAGGATGGGGCTAGCTACACCTTC
>.|TRBJ2-3|TRBV5-1|.
CASSLVRGGDTDTQYF
TGCGCCAGCAGCTTGGTTCGGGGCGGAGACACAGATACGCAGTATTTT
>TRBD1|TRBJ2-5|TRBV29-1|.
CSADRDRGSGTQHF
TGCAGCGCCGACAGGGACAGGGGATCGGGGACCCAGCACTTC
>TRBD2|TRBJ2-2|TRBV20-1|medium-sized
CSAQEEAGVESGELFF
TGCAGTGCTCAGGAAGAGGCGGGAGTAGAATCCGGGGAGCTGTTTTTT
>.|TRBJ1-2|TRBV29-1|.
CSVEGNNYGYTF
TGCAGCGTTGAAGGGAACAACTATGGCTACACCTTC